Reported below is one T cell receptor beta chain. Germline V gives CDR1 MNHNS, CDR2 SASEGT. This CDR3 contains 14 residues. V was pared by 2 bases and J by 5 bases, with 10 bases between. Authors' data handling: Amplification from reference gene primers served as the basis for estimated nucleated cell counts. Profiling relied on immunoSEQ multiplex PCR, and the TCRdb table lists in-frame clones only, not all of them. D and trimming come from the DNA, and the V and J calls and clone size come from that table. The sample shows 340,000 or so clones, around 87% of them seen only once. This record belongs to a study of blood T cell repertoires in COVID-19. Looking at the study overall: Collection of acute and convalescent COVID-19 samples took place in the United States, Italy and Spain.

Sequenced input: peripheral blood. This chain connects TRBV6-1 to TRBJ1-5; D is unresolved. This sequence was found in a man aged 50 to 59 with active or convalescent COVID-19. CDR3 sequence: CASSEYGRDQPQHF. CDR3 sequence (DNA): TGTGCCAGCAGTGAATATGGCCGGGATCAGCCCCAGCATTTT.